These T cell receptor beta chains were read from a single sample in a study of CD8 T cells in Susac syndrome. TCRdb passed the immunoSEQ multiplex PCR reads through MiXCR, listing each CDR3 protein once. The table has 150,000 or so distinct CDR3 sequences, roughly 96% seen once. Sequenced material: CD4+ T cells from PBMCs. These receptor sequences come from a human donor with Susac syndrome. The CDR3 runs from the conserved cysteine through the conserved F or W. D genes are given only for firm matches. Clone sizes are given selectively: once, few, many, or a class where the clone is expanded.

clone size	J gene	V gene	D gene	CDR3 protein	CDR3 DNA
.	TRBJ1-2	TRBV5-4	.	CASSLGGGNGYTF	TGTGCCAGCAGCTTGGGGGGCGGGAATGGCTACACCTTC
.	TRBJ2-6	TRBV7-8	.	CASSTIGDGNVLTF	TGTGCCAGCAGCACCATAGGGGACGGAAACGTCCTGACTTTC
.	TRBJ1-3	TRBV4-1	TRBD1	CASSQERRDRVGNTIYF	TGCGCCAGCAGCCAAGAAAGAAGGGACAGGGTTGGAAACACCATATATTTT
.	TRBJ2-7	TRBV27	.	CASSIPPGARGREQYF	TGTGCCAGCAGTATACCCCCGGGGGCGCGAGGTCGCGAGCAGTACTTC
.	TRBJ1-2	TRBV9	.	CASSVGGFYGYTF	TGTGCCAGCAGCGTAGGTGGTTTCTATGGCTACACCTTC
.	TRBJ2-3	TRBV29-1	TRBD2	CSVRAGTTTDTQYF	TGCAGCGTTCGAGCGGGGACTACCACAGATACGCAGTATTTT
.	TRBJ2-3	TRBV20-1	.	CSAGARSPDTQYF	TGCAGTGCTGGCGCAAGGTCCCCAGATACGCAGTATTTT
.	TRBJ2-1	TRBV27	.	CASSLTAAYNEQFF	TGTGCCAGCAGTTTAACGGCAGCCTACAATGAGCAGTTCTTC
.	TRBJ2-7	TRBV29-1	.	CSVAETGGEQYF	TGCAGCGTTGCAGAGACTGGGGGCGAGCAGTACTTC
.	TRBJ2-3	TRBV29-1	.	CSVGREQAGDTQYF	TGCAGCGTCGGAAGGGAGCAAGCTGGGGATACGCAGTATTTT
.	TRBJ1-2	TRBV7-9	TRBD1	CASSPGDSWYTF	TGTGCCAGCAGCCCTGGGGACAGTTGGTACACCTTC
.	TRBJ1-2	TRBV7-2	.	CASSLAHLYGYTF	TGTGCCAGCAGCTTAGCGCATCTCTATGGCTACACCTTC
.	TRBJ2-1	TRBV25-1	.	CASSEVGPYNEQFF	TGTGCCAGCAGTGAAGTAGGCCCCTACAATGAGCAGTTCTTC
.	TRBJ1-2	TRBV4-3	.	CASSQASGSNYGYTF	TGCGCCAGCAGCCAAGCTAGTGGAAGTAACTATGGCTACACCTTC
once	TRBJ2-3	TRBV10-3	.	CAISESPFRSLSTDTQYF	TGTGCCATCAGTGAGTCGCCGTTTCGGAGCCTTAGCACAGATACGCAGTATTTT
.	TRBJ1-1	TRBV18	.	CASSPRQLNTEAFF	TGTGCCAGCTCACCACGTCAGCTGAACACTGAAGCTTTCTTT
.	TRBJ2-1	TRBV20-1	.	CSATRQTPYNEQFF	TGCAGTGCTACCAGACAAACACCTTACAATGAGCAGTTCTTC
.	TRBJ2-7	TRBV6-5	.	CASSYYGGAPGEQYF	TGTGCCAGCAGTTACTATGGGGGGGCGCCGGGCGAGCAGTACTTC
.	TRBJ1-1	TRBV9	.	CASSVDPQGGANTEAFF	TGTGCCAGCAGCGTAGACCCCCAGGGAGGGGCGAACACTGAAGCTTTCTTT
.	TRBJ2-2	TRBV11-2	TRBD1	CASRPGGAFGELFF	TGTGCCAGCAGGCCAGGGGGCGCTTTCGGGGAGCTGTTTTTT
.	TRBJ1-2	TRBV5-6	.	CASSPPGVGGYTF	TGTGCCAGCAGTCCACCGGGGGTCGGTGGCTACACCTTC
.	TRBJ1-2	TRBV20-1	.	CSARWGGDYGYTF	TGCAGTGCTAGATGGGGGGGCGACTATGGCTACACCTTC
.	TRBJ2-7	TRBV5-1	.	CASSPQGAGGNHEQYF	TGCGCCAGCAGCCCCCAGGGGGCGGGGGGGAACCACGAGCAGTACTTC
.	TRBJ2-7	TRBV2	TRBD1	CATRSSRTGEQYF	TGTGCCACCCGATCGTCCAGGACAGGCGAGCAGTACTTC
.	TRBJ2-7	TRBV4-3	.	CASSQLVLTGSGYEQYF	TGCGCCAGCAGCCAACTCGTCCTGACTGGTTCGGGATACGAGCAGTACTTC
.	TRBJ2-5	TRBV9	TRBD2	CASSARGGWTRETQYF	TGTGCCAGCAGCGCGCGGGGAGGGTGGACGCGAGAGACCCAGTACTTC
.	TRBJ1-2	TRBV3-1	.	CASSLQGDYGYTF	TGTGCCAGCAGCCTACAGGGCGACTATGGCTACACCTTC
.	TRBJ1-6	TRBV20-1	TRBD1	CSAGTGPALHF	TGCAGTGCTGGGACAGGGCCGGCCCTCCACTTT
.	TRBJ1-2	TRBV7-9	.	CASSQETALGGYTF	TGTGCCAGCAGCCAGGAGACAGCCCTAGGGGGCTACACCTTC
.	TRBJ1-4	TRBV14	.	CASSQRNEKLFF	TGTGCCAGCAGCCAAAGAAATGAAAAACTGTTTTTT
.	TRBJ2-1	TRBV19	TRBD2	CASSIGTSVNEQFF	TGTGCCAGTAGTATAGGGACTAGCGTCAATGAGCAGTTCTTC
.	TRBJ1-2	TRBV29-1	TRBD1	CSVEDDRGGYTF	TGCAGCGTTGAAGACGACAGGGGTGGCTACACCTTC
.	TRBJ1-4	TRBV20-1	TRBD1	CSARGGTGGLELFF	TGCAGTGCTAGAGGGGGCACAGGGGGTTTGGAACTGTTTTTT
.	TRBJ2-5	TRBV5-4	.	CASSLLLETQYF	TGTGCCAGCAGCCTTCTTCTGGAGACCCAGTACTTC
.	TRBJ1-3	TRBV29-1	.	CTHAAGKDGNTIYF	TGCACCCACGCGGCAGGGAAGGATGGAAACACCATATATTTT
.	TRBJ2-3	TRBV7-3	.	CASSRRAGSDTQYF	TGTGCCAGCAGCCGTCGGGCGGGTTCAGATACGCAGTATTTT
few	TRBJ2-5	TRBV29-1	.	CSVEVVETQYF	TGCAGCGTTGAAGTGGTGGAGACCCAGTACTTC
.	TRBJ1-3	TRBV11-2	.	CASRTITGNTIYF	TGTGCCAGCAGGACGATTACGGGGAACACCATATATTTT
.	TRBJ1-1	TRBV5-1	.	CASSLASGRGGSTEAFF	TGCGCCAGCAGCTTGGCCTCCGGGCGGGGAGGGAGCACTGAAGCTTTCTTT
.	TRBJ1-4	TRBV20-1	.	CSAPRPTNEKLFF	TGCAGTGCCCCGCGGCCAACTAATGAAAAACTGTTTTTT
.	TRBJ2-7	TRBV3-1	TRBD1	CASSPRRQGVPYEQYF	TGTGCCAGCAGCCCCCGGAGACAGGGGGTGCCTTACGAGCAGTACTTC